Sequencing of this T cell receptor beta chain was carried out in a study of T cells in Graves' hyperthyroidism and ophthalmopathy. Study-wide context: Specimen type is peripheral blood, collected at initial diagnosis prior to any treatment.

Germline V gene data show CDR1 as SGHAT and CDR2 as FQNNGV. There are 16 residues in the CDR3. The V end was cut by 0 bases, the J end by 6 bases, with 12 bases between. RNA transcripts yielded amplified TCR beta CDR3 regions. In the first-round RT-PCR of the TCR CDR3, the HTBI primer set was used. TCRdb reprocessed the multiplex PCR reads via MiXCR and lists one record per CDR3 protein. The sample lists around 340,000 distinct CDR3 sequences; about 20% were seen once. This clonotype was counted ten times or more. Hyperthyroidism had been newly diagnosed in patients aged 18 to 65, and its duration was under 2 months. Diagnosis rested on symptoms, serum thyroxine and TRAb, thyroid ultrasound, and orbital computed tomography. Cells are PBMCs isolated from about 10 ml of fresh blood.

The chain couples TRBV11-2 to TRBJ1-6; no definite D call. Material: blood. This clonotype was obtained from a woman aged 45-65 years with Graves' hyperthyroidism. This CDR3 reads CASSLEQSGVNSPLHF. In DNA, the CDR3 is TGTGCCAGCAGCTTAGAACAGTCCGGGGTTAATTCACCCCTCCACTTT.